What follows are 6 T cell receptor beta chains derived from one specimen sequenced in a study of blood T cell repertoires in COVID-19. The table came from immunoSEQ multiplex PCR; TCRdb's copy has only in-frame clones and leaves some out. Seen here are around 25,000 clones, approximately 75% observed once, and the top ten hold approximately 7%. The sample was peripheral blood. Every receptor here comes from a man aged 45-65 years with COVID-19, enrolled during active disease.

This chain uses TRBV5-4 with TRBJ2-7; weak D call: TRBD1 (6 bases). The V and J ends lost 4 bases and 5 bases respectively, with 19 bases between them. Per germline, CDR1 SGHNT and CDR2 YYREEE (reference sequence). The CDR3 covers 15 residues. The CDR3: CASSARTGKGDEQYF. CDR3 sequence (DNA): TGTGCCAGCAGCGCCCGAACAGGGAAGGGAGACGAGCAGTACTTC.

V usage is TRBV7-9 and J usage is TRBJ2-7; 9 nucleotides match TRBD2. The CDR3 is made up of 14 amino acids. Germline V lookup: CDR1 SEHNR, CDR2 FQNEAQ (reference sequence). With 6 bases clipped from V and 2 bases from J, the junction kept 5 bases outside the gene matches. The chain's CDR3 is CASRPAGGPYEQYF. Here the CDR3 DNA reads TGTGCCAGCAGGCCAGCGGGAGGACCCTACGAGCAGTACTTC. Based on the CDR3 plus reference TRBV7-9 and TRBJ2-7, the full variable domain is DTGVSQNPRHKITKRGQNVTFRCDPISEHNRLYWYRQTLGQGPEFLTYFQNEAQLEKSRLLSDRFSAERPKGSFSTLEIQRTEQGDSAMYLCASRPAGGPYEQYFGPGTRLTVT.

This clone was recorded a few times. CDR3: CASRAEERGGYNEQFF. The CDR3 region has the DNA TGTGCCAGCAGAGCTGAAGAGCGGGGGGGCTACAATGAGCAGTTCTTC. The chain is built from TRBV2 and TRBJ2-1, with 10 bases that match TRBD2. Germline lookup yields CDR1 SNHLY and CDR2 FYNNEI. V was pared by 6 bases and J by 3 bases, with 8 bases of the junction left unmatched. There are 16 residues in the CDR3.

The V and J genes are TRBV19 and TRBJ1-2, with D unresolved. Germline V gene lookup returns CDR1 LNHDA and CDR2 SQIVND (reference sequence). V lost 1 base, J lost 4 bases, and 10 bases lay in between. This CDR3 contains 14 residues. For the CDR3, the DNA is TGTGCCAGTAGTATAGCTCGAGGGCTCTATGGCTACACCTTC. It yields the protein CASSIARGLYGYTF.

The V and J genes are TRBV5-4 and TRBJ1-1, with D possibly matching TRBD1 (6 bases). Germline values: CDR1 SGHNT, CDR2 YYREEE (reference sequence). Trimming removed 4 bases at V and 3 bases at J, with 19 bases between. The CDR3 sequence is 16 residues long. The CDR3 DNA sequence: TGTGCCAGCAGCCCCGTCGTGGGGGGGCGGGACACTGAAGCTTTCTTT. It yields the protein CASSPVVGGRDTEAFF.

CDR3 amino acids: CASSTGEGVYGYYGYTF. For the CDR3, the DNA is TGTGCCAGCAGCACCGGTGAGGGGGTCTATGGTTACTATGGCTACACCTTC. The chain carries TRBV11-3 and TRBJ1-2, with a weak D call TRBD1 (6 bases). Germline V lookup: CDR1 SGHNT, CDR2 YENEEA. Trimming shortened V by 5 bases and J by 3 bases, and 22 bases separated the two germline ends. The CDR3 extends over 17 amino acids.